This T cell receptor (beta chain) is from a study of regulatory T cells in long-lasting Graves disease. CDR3 regions were amplified by Arm-PCR using iRepertoire HTBI primers to build TCR beta libraries. Using its own MiXCR run on the multiplex PCR reads, TCRdb lists one record per CDR3 protein. The profile shows 650,000 to 850,000 distinct CDR3 sequences, 25% to 35% of them singletons. Trimming pared 6 bases from V and 4 bases from J, leaving 9 bases between. The germline V gene has CDR1 MNHNS and CDR2 SASEGT. The CDR3 consists of 13 residues. The time point was: persistent/refractory GD, antithyroid drugs over 5 years with positive TRAb. The TCR library was made from RNA extracted from PBMCs.

The sample here was peripheral blood mononuclear cells (PBMCs), taken when the disease was refractory, from a patient treated with antithyroid drugs. The chain combines TRBV6-1 with TRBJ1-4; D is unresolved. The TCR originated in a female donor with Graves disease. The CDR3 coding sequence is TGTGCCAGCAGACAGAGTAATAATGAAAAACTGTTTTTT. Translating gives CASRQSNNEKLFF.